These T cell receptor beta chains were read from a single sample in a study of T-cell memory formation after mild COVID-19. TCRdb fed the 5' RACE reads into MiXCR, producing one record per CDR3 protein. The data contain approximately 250,000 distinct CDR3 sequences, 16% of them singletons. Material for sequencing was PBMCs or a T cell subset sorted from them (not recorded which). These receptors all come from a man aged 18-30 years who had mild COVID-19 (a few samples of this study predate the infection). Cell type and time point are not known. Both conserved end residues are part of each CDR3. The order of the fields is clone size, V gene, D gene, J gene, CDR3 DNA, CDR3 protein. A D gene is named only where the DNA matches it firmly. Expanded clones are given a class, and other clones once, few, many or no size at all.

clone size: few; V gene: TRBV6-2/TRBV6-3; D gene: .; J gene: TRBJ1-6; CDR3 DNA: TGTGCCAGCAACGACCCAGGGAGCTCCTATAATTCACCCCTCCACTTT; CDR3 protein: CASNDPGSSYNSPLHF
clone size: .; V gene: TRBV4-1; D gene: .; J gene: TRBJ1-4; CDR3 DNA: TGCGCCAGCAGCCAAGTGGCCGGGACAACTAATGAAAAACTGTTTTTT; CDR3 protein: CASSQVAGTTNEKLFF
clone size: few; V gene: TRBV4-1; D gene: TRBD2; J gene: TRBJ2-5; CDR3 DNA: TGCGCCAGCAGCCAATCCGGACTAGCGGGGGGAGAGACCCAGTACTTC; CDR3 protein: CASSQSGLAGGETQYF
clone size: few; V gene: TRBV14; D gene: TRBD1; J gene: TRBJ2-1; CDR3 DNA: TGTGCCAGCAGAAGCACCGGGACAGCTTACAATGAGCAGTTCTTC; CDR3 protein: CASRSTGTAYNEQFF
clone size: .; V gene: TRBV7-2; D gene: .; J gene: TRBJ1-2; CDR3 DNA: TGTGCCAGCAGCCCTGACAGTCAATACTATGGCTACACCTTC; CDR3 protein: CASSPDSQYYGYTF
clone size: few; V gene: TRBV3-1; D gene: .; J gene: TRBJ2-3; CDR3 DNA: TGTGCCAGCAGCCAAGCGGTAATGGCAGATACGCAGTATTTT; CDR3 protein: CASSQAVMADTQYF
clone size: .; V gene: TRBV7-8; D gene: .; J gene: TRBJ2-7; CDR3 DNA: TGTGCCAGCGGGCCTTCCAGCTCCTACGAGCAGTACTTC; CDR3 protein: CASGPSSSYEQYF
clone size: .; V gene: TRBV7-3; D gene: .; J gene: TRBJ2-5; CDR3 DNA: TGTGCCAGCAGCTCAGGGACTGGTAAAGAGACCCAGTACTTC; CDR3 protein: CASSSGTGKETQYF
clone size: .; V gene: TRBV6-2/TRBV6-3; D gene: TRBD1; J gene: TRBJ1-2; CDR3 DNA: TGTGCCAGTGGGGACAGAGAGAACTATGGCTACACCTTC; CDR3 protein: CASGDRENYGYTF
clone size: .; V gene: TRBV12-3/TRBV12-4; D gene: TRBD2; J gene: TRBJ2-3; CDR3 DNA: TGTGCCAGCAGGGGACTAGCGGGGGGTAGCACAGATACGCAGTATTTT; CDR3 protein: CASRGLAGGSTDTQYF
clone size: many; V gene: TRBV5-1; D gene: TRBD2; J gene: TRBJ2-1; CDR3 DNA: TGCGCCAGCAGCTCGGGACTAGCGGACTCCTACAATGAGCAGTTCTTC; CDR3 protein: CASSSGLADSYNEQFF
clone size: few; V gene: TRBV7-6; D gene: TRBD1; J gene: TRBJ2-1; CDR3 DNA: TGTGCCAGCAGGCCCGGGACAGGGTCATACAATGAGCAGTTCTTC; CDR3 protein: CASRPGTGSYNEQFF
clone size: .; V gene: TRBV25-1; D gene: .; J gene: TRBJ2-4; CDR3 DNA: TGTGCCAGCAGTGACCCGGCGGAACTAGCTATTCTTCTAGCCAAAAACATTCAGTACTTC; CDR3 protein: CASSDPAELAILLAKNIQYF
clone size: few; V gene: TRBV20-1; D gene: TRBD2; J gene: TRBJ2-1; CDR3 DNA: TGCAGTGCTATAACGGGACTAGCTGTCTACAATGAGCAGTTCTTC; CDR3 protein: CSAITGLAVYNEQFF
clone size: .; V gene: TRBV18; D gene: TRBD1; J gene: TRBJ2-1; CDR3 DNA: TGTGCCAGCTCACTCGGACAGGGGCTAGCTGAGCAGTTCTTC; CDR3 protein: CASSLGQGLAEQFF
clone size: few; V gene: TRBV4-3; D gene: .; J gene: TRBJ2-4; CDR3 DNA: TGCGCCAGCAGCCAAATAGCCGCAGGGGTCAAAAACATTCAGTACTTC; CDR3 protein: CASSQIAAGVKNIQYF
clone size: .; V gene: TRBV12-3/TRBV12-4; D gene: TRBD2; J gene: TRBJ2-1; CDR3 DNA: TGTGCCAGCACGCCCAGCGGGGGGGCCTACAATGAGCAGTTCTTC; CDR3 protein: CASTPSGGAYNEQFF
clone size: .; V gene: TRBV2; D gene: .; J gene: TRBJ1-5; CDR3 DNA: TGTGCCAGCAGTGAGGAACAGGGAAATCAGCCCCAGCATTTT; CDR3 protein: CASSEEQGNQPQHF
clone size: few; V gene: TRBV7-2; D gene: TRBD1; J gene: TRBJ1-6; CDR3 DNA: TGTGCCAGCAGCCGGGACAGGGGCCGTTCACCCCTCCACTTT; CDR3 protein: CASSRDRGRSPLHF
clone size: .; V gene: TRBV18; D gene: TRBD1; J gene: TRBJ1-2; CDR3 DNA: TGTGCCAGCTCACCCCTAGGGGGGAGACAGGGCTATGGCTACACCTTC; CDR3 protein: CASSPLGGRQGYGYTF
clone size: few; V gene: TRBV7-9; D gene: .; J gene: TRBJ2-5; CDR3 DNA: TGTGCCAGCAGCTTTGACCCGGCCCGCGGGGAGACCCAGTACTTC; CDR3 protein: CASSFDPARGETQYF
clone size: .; V gene: TRBV5-1; D gene: .; J gene: TRBJ2-3; CDR3 DNA: TGCGCCAGCAGCAACACCAGGGGCACAGATACGCAGTATTTT; CDR3 protein: CASSNTRGTDTQYF
clone size: .; V gene: TRBV20-1; D gene: TRBD1; J gene: TRBJ1-2; CDR3 DNA: TGCAGTGCTAGAGTGGGGACAGTGAATGGCTACACCTTC; CDR3 protein: CSARVGTVNGYTF
clone size: .; V gene: TRBV7-2; D gene: TRBD1; J gene: TRBJ2-7; CDR3 DNA: TGTGCCAGCAGTTCAGAGACAGGGCGGGAGCAGTACTTC; CDR3 protein: CASSSETGREQYF
clone size: .; V gene: TRBV6-2/TRBV6-3; D gene: TRBD1; J gene: TRBJ2-1; CDR3 DNA: TGTGCCAGCAGCCGTGACAGGGGTAACGATTCAGGGGAGCAGTTCTTC; CDR3 protein: CASSRDRGNDSGEQFF
clone size: .; V gene: TRBV20-1; D gene: .; J gene: TRBJ2-3; CDR3 DNA: TGCAGTGCTAGTCACCGGGGGGCCGCGGCAGATACGCAGTATTTT; CDR3 protein: CSASHRGAAADTQYF
clone size: few; V gene: TRBV5-6; D gene: TRBD1; J gene: TRBJ1-2; CDR3 DNA: TGTGCCAGCAGTTCCCCCCGGGACAGAACCAACTATGGCTACACCTTC; CDR3 protein: CASSSPRDRTNYGYTF
clone size: .; V gene: TRBV4-1; D gene: .; J gene: TRBJ2-1; CDR3 DNA: TGCGCCAGCAGCCTCGGGACAACCCCCTACAATGAGCAGTTCTTC; CDR3 protein: CASSLGTTPYNEQFF
clone size: .; V gene: TRBV7-2; D gene: .; J gene: TRBJ1-3; CDR3 DNA: TGTGCCAGCAGTCCCAACGGACCCCGCTCTGGAAACACCATATATTTT; CDR3 protein: CASSPNGPRSGNTIYF